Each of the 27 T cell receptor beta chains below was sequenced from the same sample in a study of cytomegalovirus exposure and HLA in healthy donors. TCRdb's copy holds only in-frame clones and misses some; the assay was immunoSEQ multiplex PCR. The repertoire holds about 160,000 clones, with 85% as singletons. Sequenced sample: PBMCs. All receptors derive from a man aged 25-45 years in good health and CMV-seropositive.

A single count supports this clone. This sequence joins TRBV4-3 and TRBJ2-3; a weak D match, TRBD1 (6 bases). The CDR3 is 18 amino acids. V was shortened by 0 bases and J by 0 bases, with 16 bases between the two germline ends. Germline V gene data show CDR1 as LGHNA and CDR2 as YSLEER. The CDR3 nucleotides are TGCGCCAGCAGCCAAGAAAGCAGGGGCCCGTTTAGCACAGATACGCAGTATTTT. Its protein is CASSQESRGPFSTDTQYF.

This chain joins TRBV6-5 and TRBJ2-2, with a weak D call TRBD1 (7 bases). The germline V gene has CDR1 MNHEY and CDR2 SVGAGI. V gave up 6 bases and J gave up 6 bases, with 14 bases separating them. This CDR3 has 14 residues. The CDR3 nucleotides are TGTGCCAGCAGGACAGGGACTCTCGCCGGGGAGCTGTTTTTT. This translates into CASRTGTLAGELFF.

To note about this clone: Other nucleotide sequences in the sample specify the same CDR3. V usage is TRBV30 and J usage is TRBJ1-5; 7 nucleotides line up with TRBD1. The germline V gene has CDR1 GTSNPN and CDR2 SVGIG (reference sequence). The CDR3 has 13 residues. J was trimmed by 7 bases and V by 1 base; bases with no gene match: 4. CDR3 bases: TGTGCCTGGAGTGACAGGGGAGGCCAGCCCCAGCATTTT. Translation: CAWSDRGGQPQHF.

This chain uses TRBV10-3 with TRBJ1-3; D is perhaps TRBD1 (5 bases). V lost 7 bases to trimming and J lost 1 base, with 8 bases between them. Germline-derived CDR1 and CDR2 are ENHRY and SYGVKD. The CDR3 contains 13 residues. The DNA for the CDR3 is TGTGCCATCACCCGACAGTCTGGAAACACCATATATTTT. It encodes CAITRQSGNTIYF.

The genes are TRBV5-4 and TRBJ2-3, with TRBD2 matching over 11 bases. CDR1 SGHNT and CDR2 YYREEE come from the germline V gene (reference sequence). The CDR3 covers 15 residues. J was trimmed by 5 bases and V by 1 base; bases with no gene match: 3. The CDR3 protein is CASSLTSGGGDTQYF. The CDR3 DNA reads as TGTGCCAGCAGCTTGACTAGCGGGGGTGGAGATACGCAGTATTTT.

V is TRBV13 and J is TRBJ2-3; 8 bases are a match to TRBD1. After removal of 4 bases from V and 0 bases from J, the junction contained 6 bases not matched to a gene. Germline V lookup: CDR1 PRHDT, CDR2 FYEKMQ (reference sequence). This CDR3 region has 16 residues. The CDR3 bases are TGTGCCAGCAGCTCGGACAGGGTTATAAGCACAGATACGCAGTATTTT. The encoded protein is CASSSDRVISTDTQYF.

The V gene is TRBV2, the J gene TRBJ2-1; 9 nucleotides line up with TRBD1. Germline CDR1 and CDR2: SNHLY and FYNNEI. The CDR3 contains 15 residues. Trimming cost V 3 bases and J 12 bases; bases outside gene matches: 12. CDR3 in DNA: TGTGCCAGCAGTGACCCCGGGACAGGGTTGGTAGGGCAGTTCTTC. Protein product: CASSDPGTGLVGQFF.

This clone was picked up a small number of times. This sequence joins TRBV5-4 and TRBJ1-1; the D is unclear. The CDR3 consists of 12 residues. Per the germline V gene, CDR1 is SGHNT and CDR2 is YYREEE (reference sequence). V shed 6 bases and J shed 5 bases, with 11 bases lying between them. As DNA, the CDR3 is TGTGCCAGCATCACAGCGGGGACTGAAGCTTTCTTT. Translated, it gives CASITAGTEAFF.

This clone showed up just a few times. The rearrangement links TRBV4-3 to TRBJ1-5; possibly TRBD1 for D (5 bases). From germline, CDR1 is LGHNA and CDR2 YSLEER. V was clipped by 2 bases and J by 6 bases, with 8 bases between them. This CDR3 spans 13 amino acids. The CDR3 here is CASSQRRGQPQHF. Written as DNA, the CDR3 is TGCGCCAGCAGCCAACGGAGGGGTCAGCCCCAGCATTTT.

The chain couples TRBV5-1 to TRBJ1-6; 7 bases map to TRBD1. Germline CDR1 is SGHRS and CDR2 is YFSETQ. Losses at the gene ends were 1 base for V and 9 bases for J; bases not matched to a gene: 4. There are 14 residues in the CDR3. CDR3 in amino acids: CASSLYPGGSPLHF. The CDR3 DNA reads TGCGCCAGCAGCTTGTATCCAGGGGGTTCACCCCTCCACTTT.

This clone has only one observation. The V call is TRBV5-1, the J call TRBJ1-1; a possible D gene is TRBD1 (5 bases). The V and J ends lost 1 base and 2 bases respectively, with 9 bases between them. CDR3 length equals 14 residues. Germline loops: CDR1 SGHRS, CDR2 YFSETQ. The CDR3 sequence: CASSLSGLNTEAFF. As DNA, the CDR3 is TGCGCCAGCAGCTTGTCAGGGTTAAACACTGAAGCTTTCTTT.

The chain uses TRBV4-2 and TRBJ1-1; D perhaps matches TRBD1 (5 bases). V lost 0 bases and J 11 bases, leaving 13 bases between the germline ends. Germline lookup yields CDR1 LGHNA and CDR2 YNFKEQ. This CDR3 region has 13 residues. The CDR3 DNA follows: TGTGCCAGCAGCCAAGAATTTCCAGGGTACGCTTTCTTT. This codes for CASSQEFPGYAFF.

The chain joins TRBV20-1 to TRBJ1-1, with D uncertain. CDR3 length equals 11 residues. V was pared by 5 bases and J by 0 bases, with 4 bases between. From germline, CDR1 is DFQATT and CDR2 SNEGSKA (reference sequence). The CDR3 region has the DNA TGCAGTGCTTACTTGAACACTGAAGCTTTCTTT. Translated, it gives CSAYLNTEAFF.

The CDR3 DNA reads as TGTGCCAGCAGCGTAGGTCGGTTGATAGCGGGGCATCCAACTAATGAAAAACTGTTTTTT. This encodes CASSVGRLIAGHPTNEKLFF. V usage is TRBV9 and J usage is TRBJ1-4, with D tentatively TRBD1 (5 bases). V was shortened by 0 bases and J by 0 bases, with 21 bases between the two germline ends. Germline CDR1 reads SGDLS; CDR2 reads YYNGEE. The CDR3 runs 20 residues.

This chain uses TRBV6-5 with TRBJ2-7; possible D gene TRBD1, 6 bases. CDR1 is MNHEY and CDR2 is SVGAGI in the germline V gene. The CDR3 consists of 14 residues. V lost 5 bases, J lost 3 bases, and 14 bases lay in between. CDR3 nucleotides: TGTGCCAGCAGTCTACAGGGTCCCCGCTACGAGCAGTACTTC. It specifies CASSLQGPRYEQYF.

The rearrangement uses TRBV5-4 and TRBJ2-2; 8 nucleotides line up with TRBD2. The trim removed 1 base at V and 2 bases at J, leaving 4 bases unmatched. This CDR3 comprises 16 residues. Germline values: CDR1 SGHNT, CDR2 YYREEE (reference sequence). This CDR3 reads CASSLRGGLNTGELFF. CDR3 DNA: TGTGCCAGCAGCTTGCGGGGGGGCCTTAACACCGGGGAGCTGTTTTTT.

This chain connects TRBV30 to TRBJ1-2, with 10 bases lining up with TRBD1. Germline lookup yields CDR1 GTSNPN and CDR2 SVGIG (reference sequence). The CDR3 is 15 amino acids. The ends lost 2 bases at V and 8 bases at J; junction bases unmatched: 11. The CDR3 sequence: CAWSLNIGQGVGYTF. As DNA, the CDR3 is TGTGCCTGGAGTCTAAATATCGGACAGGGGGTCGGCTACACCTTC.

The CDR3 sequence is CASGDSGTGANVLTF. The DNA of the CDR3 is TGTGCCAGCGGGGATTCAGGGACTGGGGCCAACGTCCTGACTTTC. The V gene is TRBV5-6, the J gene TRBJ2-6, with a weak D call TRBD1 (5 bases). Germline CDR1 and CDR2: SGHDT and YYEEEE. Trimming removed 7 bases from V and 2 bases from J, with 13 bases in between. This CDR3 has 15 residues.

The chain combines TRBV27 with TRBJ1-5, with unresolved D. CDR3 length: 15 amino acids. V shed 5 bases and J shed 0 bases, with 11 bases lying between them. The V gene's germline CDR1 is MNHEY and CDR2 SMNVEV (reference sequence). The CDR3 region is CASSPGPYSNQPQHF. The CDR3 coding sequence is TGTGCCAGCAGTCCAGGTCCTTATAGCAATCAGCCCCAGCATTTT.

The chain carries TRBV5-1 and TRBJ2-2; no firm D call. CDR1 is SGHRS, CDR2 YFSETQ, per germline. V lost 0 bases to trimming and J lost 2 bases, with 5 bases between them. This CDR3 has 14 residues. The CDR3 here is CASSLGPNTGELFF. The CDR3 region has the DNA TGCGCCAGCAGCTTGGGTCCTAACACCGGGGAGCTGTTTTTT. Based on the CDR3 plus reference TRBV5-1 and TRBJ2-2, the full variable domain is KAGVTQTPRYLIKTRGQQVTLSCSPISGHRSVSWYQQTPGQGLQFLFEYFSETQRNKGNFPGRFSGRQFSNSRSEMNVSTLELGDSALYLCASSLGPNTGELFFGEGSRLTVL.

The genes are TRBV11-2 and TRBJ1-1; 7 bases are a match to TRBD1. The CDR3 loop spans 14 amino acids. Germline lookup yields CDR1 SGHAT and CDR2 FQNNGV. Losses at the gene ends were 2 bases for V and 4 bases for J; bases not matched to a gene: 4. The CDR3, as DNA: TGTGCCAGCAGCTTATTAGGGGGCCCCACTGAAGCTTTCTTT. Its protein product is CASSLLGGPTEAFF.

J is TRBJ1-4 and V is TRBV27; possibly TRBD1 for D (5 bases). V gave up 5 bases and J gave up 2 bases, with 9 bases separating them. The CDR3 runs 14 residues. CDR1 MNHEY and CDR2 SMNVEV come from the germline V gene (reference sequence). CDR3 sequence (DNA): TGTGCCAGCAGTACGACAGAGACTAATGAAAAACTGTTTTTT. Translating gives CASSTTETNEKLFF.

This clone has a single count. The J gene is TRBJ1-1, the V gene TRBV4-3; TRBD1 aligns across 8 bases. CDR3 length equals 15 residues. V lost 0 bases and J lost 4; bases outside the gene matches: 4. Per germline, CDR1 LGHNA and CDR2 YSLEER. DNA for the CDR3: TGCGCCAGCAGCCAAGAAGGTGACAGGGGCACTGAAGCTTTCTTT. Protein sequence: CASSQEGDRGTEAFF.

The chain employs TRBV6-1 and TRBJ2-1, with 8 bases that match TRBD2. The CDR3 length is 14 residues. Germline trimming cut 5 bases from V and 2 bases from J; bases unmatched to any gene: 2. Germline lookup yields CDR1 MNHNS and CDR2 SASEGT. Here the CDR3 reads CASSPGGAYNEQFF. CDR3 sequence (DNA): TGTGCCAGCAGTCCGGGGGGGGCCTACAATGAGCAGTTCTTC.

This CDR3 is CASSQGYSTGELFF. The CDR3 nucleotides are TGTGCCAGCAGCCAGGGTTACTCTACCGGGGAGCTGTTTTTT. The gene calls are TRBV11-3 and TRBJ2-2, with D possibly TRBD1 on 5 matching bases. The V gene lost 5 bases and the J gene lost 5 bases, with 12 bases spanning the gap. Germline CDR1 is SGHNT and CDR2 is YENEEA. CDR3 length: 14 amino acids.

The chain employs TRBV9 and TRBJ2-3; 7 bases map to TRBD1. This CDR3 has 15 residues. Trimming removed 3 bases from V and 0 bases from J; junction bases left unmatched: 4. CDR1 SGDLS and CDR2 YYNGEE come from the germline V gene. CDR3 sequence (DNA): TGTGCCAGCAGCGCGACAGGGCAGAGCACAGATACGCAGTATTTT. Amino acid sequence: CASSATGQSTDTQYF.

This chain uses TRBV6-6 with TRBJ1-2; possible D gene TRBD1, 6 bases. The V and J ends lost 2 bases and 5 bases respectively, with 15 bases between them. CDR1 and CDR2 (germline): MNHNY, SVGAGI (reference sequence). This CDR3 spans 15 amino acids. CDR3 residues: CASSYPTTGTYGYTF. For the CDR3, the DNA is TGTGCCAGCAGTTACCCCACAACAGGGACGTATGGCTACACCTTC.